Below, 19 T cell receptor beta chains from the same sample are listed, as sequenced in a study of blood T cell repertoires in COVID-19. TCRdb's copy holds only in-frame clones and misses some; the assay was immunoSEQ multiplex PCR. The sample includes roughly 61,000 clones, approximately 91% of them seen just once. Sequencing used peripheral blood. Source of these receptors: a man between 60 and 75 years old with acute or convalescent COVID-19.

The rearrangement links TRBV7-9 to TRBJ2-1; 10 bases fit TRBD1. Germline V gives CDR1 SEHNR, CDR2 FQNEAQ (reference sequence). V lost 3 bases to trimming and J lost 7 bases; unmatched junction nucleotides: 6. This CDR3 comprises 15 residues. CDR3 coding DNA: TGTGCCAGCAGCTTCAGACAGGGGGCACTGAATGAGCAGTTCTTC. Translating it yields CASSFRQGALNEQFF.

The chain recombines TRBV15 with TRBJ2-1; D might be TRBD2 (6 bases). This CDR3 contains 22 residues. Germline V gene lookup returns CDR1 LNHNV and CDR2 YYDKDF (reference sequence). Deletions cut 8 bases from V and 4 bases from J, with 39 bases between. CDR3 sequence: CATGLSPGSVRLDGVKYNEQFF. The CDR3 region has the DNA TGTGCCACCGGATTATCCCCAGGATCAGTGAGACTAGACGGAGTCAAATACAATGAGCAGTTCTTC.

V gene TRBV7-9 combines with J gene TRBJ2-5; D ambiguous. The germline V gene has CDR1 SEHNR and CDR2 FQNEAQ (reference sequence). CDR3 size: 14 residues. V lost 4 bases, J lost 1 base, and 10 bases lay in between. The DNA of the CDR3 is TGTGCCAGCAGCTCCACAGAGTCCCAAGAGACCCAGTACTTC. Translated, it gives CASSSTESQETQYF.

The rearrangement uses TRBV5-6 and TRBJ2-5, with a tentative D call TRBD1 (5 bases). CDR1 SGHDT and CDR2 YYEEEE come from the germline V gene. Trimming shortened V by 0 bases and J by 5 bases, and 11 bases separated the two germline ends. The CDR3 extends over 14 amino acids. In DNA, the CDR3 is TGTGCCAGCAGCTTGGTAGGCAGGGTGGAGACCCAGTACTTC. Its protein is CASSLVGRVETQYF.

The chain combines TRBV10-3 with TRBJ2-3, with TRBD2 matching over 7 bases. There are 16 residues in the CDR3. V was clipped by 10 bases and J by 0 bases; unmatched bases: 13. The germline V gene encodes CDR1 ENHRY and CDR2 SYGVKD. The CDR3 protein is CARLEGLVTSTDTQYF. CDR3 coding DNA: TGTGCCAGACTTGAAGGACTAGTTACTAGCACAGATACGCAGTATTTT.

In this sample, this clone turned up once. The chain joins TRBV3-1 (or the pseudogene TRBV3-2) to TRBJ2-5, with D possibly being TRBD2 (6 bases). CDR1 LGHDT and CDR2 YNNKEL come from the germline V gene (reference sequence). With 1 base removed from V and 3 bases from J, the gap between germline ends came to 12 bases. The CDR3 contains 15 residues. This CDR3 reads CASSQGLGGKETQYF. DNA for the CDR3: TGTGCCAGCAGCCAAGGACTAGGAGGGAAAGAGACCCAGTACTTC.

The V and J genes are TRBV29-1 and TRBJ2-3, with 8 positions matching TRBD1. There are 13 residues in the CDR3. Per germline, CDR1 SQVTM and CDR2 ANQGSEA. V trimming: 5 bases; J trimming: 1 base; junction bases outside the gene matches: 2. CDR3 nucleotide sequence: TGCAGCGTTTCGGGACAGGGCACAGATACGCAGTATTTT. Translated, it gives CSVSGQGTDTQYF.

V usage is TRBV6-4 and J usage is TRBJ2-1; D might be TRBD2 (5 bases). The V gene lost 2 bases and the J gene lost 3 bases, with 11 bases spanning the gap. The CDR3 has 15 amino acids. From germline, CDR1 is MRHNA and CDR2 SNTAGT. As DNA, the CDR3 is TGTGCCAGCAGTGACGAGGGAGTCGGCTACAATGAGCAGTTCTTC. Its protein is CASSDEGVGYNEQFF.

This clone appeared a few times. The chain recombines TRBV15 with TRBJ2-7, with 8 bases lining up with TRBD2. The CDR3 is 15 amino acids. The V segment lost 6 bases and the J segment 4 bases; nucleotides outside the gene matches: 11. Germline V gene data show CDR1 as LNHNV and CDR2 as YYDKDF (reference sequence). Here the CDR3 reads CATSPRSGRSYEQYF. The DNA for the CDR3 is TGTGCCACCAGTCCGAGGAGCGGGAGAAGTTACGAGCAGTACTTC.

This clone was seen just once. The rearrangement joins TRBV11-3 to TRBJ1-3; 7 positions agree with TRBD1. Trimming took 4 bases from V and 7 from J; bases not matched to a gene: 4. The length of the CDR3 is 13 residues. Germline V gene sequence: CDR1 SGHNT, CDR2 YENEEA. In nucleotides, the CDR3 is TGTGCCAGCAGCTCGCTACAGGGGAACACCATATATTTT. Its protein is CASSSLQGNTIYF.

The rearrangement joins TRBV9 to TRBJ1-5, with 9 bases aligning to TRBD1. The germline CDR1 and CDR2 sequences are SGDLS and YYNGEE. The CDR3 loop spans 13 amino acids. Trimming cost V 5 bases and J 5 bases; bases outside gene matches: 2. CDR3 nucleotides: TGTGCCAGCAGTCGGGACAGGGATCAGCCCCAGCATTTT. Protein: CASSRDRDQPQHF. Filled out from reference TRBV9 and TRBJ1-5, the complete variable domain reads DSGVTQTPKHLITATGQRVTLRCSPRSGDLSVYWYQQSLDQGLQFLIQYYNGEERAKGNILERFSAQQFPDLHSELNLSSLELGDSALYFCASSRDRDQPQHFGDGTRLSIL.

The V gene is TRBV5-1, the J gene TRBJ2-2; perhaps TRBD1 as D (6 bases). Between the trimmed V and J ends, which lost 3 bases and 3 bases, there was a span of 12 bases. The germline V gene has CDR1 SGHRS and CDR2 YFSETQ. This CDR3 spans 15 amino acids. The CDR3 DNA is TGCGCCAGCAGCTCACCGACAGGACACACCGGGGAGCTGTTTTTT. Amino acids: CASSSPTGHTGELFF.

CDR3 nucleotide sequence: TGTGCCAGCAGTTACCTGCGGGGGCAGAGCACCGGGGAGCTGTTTTTT. This encodes CASSYLRGQSTGELFF. The genes are TRBV6-2 or TRBV6-3 and TRBJ2-2; tentatively, D is TRBD2 (7 bases). The CDR3 loop spans 16 amino acids. V lost 2 bases and J lost 4, with 14 bases in between. In germline, CDR1 is MNHEY, CDR2 SVGEGT.

The chain uses TRBV18 and TRBJ1-6; 7 bases agree with TRBD1. Germline assignment: CDR1 KGHSH and CDR2 LQKENI. Trimming removed 0 bases from V and 4 bases from J; junction bases left unmatched: 6. The CDR3 is 17 amino acids. Here the CDR3 DNA reads TGTGCCAGCTCACCACCTAACAGGGGTGGGTATAATTCACCCCTCCACTTT. Protein sequence: CASSPPNRGGYNSPLHF.

The rearrangement joins TRBV4-3 to TRBJ2-2, with 8 bases fitting TRBD2. The CDR3 runs 17 residues. Per the germline V gene, CDR1 is LGHNA and CDR2 is YSLEER. With V trimmed by 1 base and J by 5 bases, 9 bases remained unmatched. The CDR3 region has the DNA TGCGCCAGCAGCCAAGTGACAGCGGGAGTTAAAACCGGGGAGCTGTTTTTT. Translating gives CASSQVTAGVKTGELFF.

The chain has TRBV7-2 and TRBJ2-7; possibly TRBD1 for D (5 bases). The CDR3 length is 14 residues. Between the trimmed V and J ends, which lost 1 base and 2 bases, there was a span of 9 bases. Germline V gene data show CDR1 as SGHTA and CDR2 as FQGNSA. The CDR3 region is CASSLGRVPYEQYF. The CDR3 nucleotides read TGTGCCAGCAGCTTAGGCAGGGTCCCCTACGAGCAGTACTTC.

The chain couples TRBV4-2 to TRBJ2-7; TRBD1 aligns across 7 bases. The germline gives CDR1 LGHNA, CDR2 YNFKEQ. V was clipped by 0 bases and J by 0 bases; unmatched bases: 5. The CDR3 is 16 amino acids. Here the CDR3 reads CASSQESQGFSYEQYF. For the CDR3, the DNA is TGTGCCAGCAGCCAAGAGTCACAGGGGTTCTCCTACGAGCAGTACTTC.

The V gene is TRBV9, the J gene TRBJ2-7; 11 bases map to TRBD2. Germline V lookup: CDR1 SGDLS, CDR2 YYNGEE. The CDR3 covers 17 residues. J gave up 3 bases and V 3 bases, and 11 bases lay outside the gene matches. This chain's CDR3 is CASSEGWGSGRGYEQYF. CDR3 sequence (DNA): TGTGCCAGCAGCGAAGGTTGGGGTAGCGGGAGGGGCTACGAGCAGTACTTC.

This rearrangement joins TRBV9 to TRBJ1-1; TRBD1 might be the D (5 bases). The CDR3 extends over 14 amino acids. The V end was cut by 0 bases, the J end by 1 base, with 7 bases between. Germline V CDR1 and CDR2: SGDLS, YYNGEE. The CDR3 spells CASSVGGRNTEAFF. DNA of the CDR3: TGTGCCAGCAGCGTAGGGGGCAGGAACACTGAAGCTTTCTTT.